This TCR beta chain came from a study of blood T cell repertoires in COVID-19 (dated by TCRdb to 2020 to 2022). As for the study more broadly: Samples covering the acute and convalescent phases of COVID-19 were provided by collaborators in the United States, Italy and Spain. The samples were drawn from the first 160 participants of the ongoing ImmuneRACE study and from about 1,200 subjects provided by 6 global collaborators. The prospective study material was composed of cDNA or gDNA derived from T cells, B-cell-depleted T cells, or PBMCs. Where available, HLA class I and class II types were obtained from metadata supplied by the sample provider rather than from assay-based typing. The repertoires were made available in a free public database intended to serve as a resource for research on the immune response to SARS-CoV-2. Deeply sampled blood TCRbeta repertoires from subjects exposed to, actively infected with, or recovered from COVID-19 were included in the dataset. Sample metadata almost always included a de-identified subject ID, COVID-19 status, age in years and sex. Findings and caveats that apply to the study as a whole: How much clinical and demographic metadata was included differed by source and by participant, and the metadata was provided uncurated.

About this clone: The antigen it binds to is not known. No much larger clone exists at a distance of one base, and base qualities are not known.

Each collaborating institution followed its own protocols to collect whole blood in K2EDTA tubes. Collaborator samples were shipped for TCRbeta analysis as frozen whole blood, isolated PBMCs, or DNA extracted from either sample type. A distance of 17 bases separates the germline ends of V and J, which lose 1 base and 4 bases respectively. The CDR3 contains 16 residues, cysteine and phenylalanine counted. Only the CDR3 region is kept as DNA, spanning 48 bases read in frame from base 1. CDR1 and CDR2, per the germline V gene (reference sequence), are SGHKS and YYEKEE. The immunoSEQ Assay, a bias-controlled multiplex PCR, was used to amplify TCRbeta CDR3 regions from genomic DNA. In the authors' own workflow: The number of nucleated cells in each sample was estimated by amplification of reference gene primers within the assay. To quantify the absolute abundance of each unique TCRbeta CDR3 rearrangement, sequence reads were collapsed and filtered. For each sample, productive Simpson clonality was calculated as the square root of Simpson's diversity index over productive rearrangements. TCRdb's version of the immuneACCESS table is confined to in-frame rearrangements and falls short of the full clone set. An unresolved V gene accounts for under half of the shortfall where checked; the remainder is of unknown origin. V, J and clone size were drawn from that table, and D and trimming were deduced from the DNA. This sample is represented by 120,000 to 150,000 clones; under 85% of them were singletons. The ten top clones hold 8.8% of the sample.

Sequencing input: peripheral blood. Recombination joined TRBV5-5 with TRBJ1-1, with a tentative D gene TRBD1 over 6 matching bases. The clonotype was recovered from a woman of 80 years or more in a cohort sampled during active or convalescent COVID-19. The nucleotide sequence reads TGTGCCAGCAGCTTGATCATGCTATCAGGGGTCACTGAAGCTTTCTTT. Its translation reads: CASSLIMLSGVTEAFF. The reference TRBV5-5 and TRBJ1-1 proteins fill in what lies around the CDR3, so the full variable domain reads DAGVTQSPTHLIKTRGQQVTLRCSPISGHKSVSWYQQVLGQGPQFIFQYYEKEERGRGNFPDRFSARQFPNYSSELNVNALLLGDSALYLCASSLIMLSGVTEAFFGQGTRLTVV.